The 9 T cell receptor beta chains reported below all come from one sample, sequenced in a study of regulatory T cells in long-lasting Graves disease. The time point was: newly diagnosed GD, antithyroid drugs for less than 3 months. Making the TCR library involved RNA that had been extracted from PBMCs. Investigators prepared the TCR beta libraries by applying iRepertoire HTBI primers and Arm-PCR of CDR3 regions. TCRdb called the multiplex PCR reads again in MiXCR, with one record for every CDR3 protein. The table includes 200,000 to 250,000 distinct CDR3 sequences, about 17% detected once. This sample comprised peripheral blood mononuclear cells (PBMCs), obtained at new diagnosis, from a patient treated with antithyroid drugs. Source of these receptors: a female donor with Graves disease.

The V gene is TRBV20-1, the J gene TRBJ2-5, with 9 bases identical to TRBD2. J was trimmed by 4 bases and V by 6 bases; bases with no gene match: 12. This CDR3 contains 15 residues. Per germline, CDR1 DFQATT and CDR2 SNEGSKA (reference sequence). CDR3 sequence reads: CSAPFSGSSGETQYF. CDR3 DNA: TGCAGTGCGCCTTTTAGCGGGAGTTCGGGAGAGACCCAGTACTTC.

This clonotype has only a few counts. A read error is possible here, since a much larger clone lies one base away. The CDR3 loop is CASSESGVRETQYF. DNA of the CDR3: TGCGCCAGCAGTGAGAGTGGTGTTCGAGAGACCCAGTACTTC. The chain joins TRBV10-2 to TRBJ2-5; D is unresolved. V was pared by 2 bases and J by 4 bases, with 11 bases between. Germline CDR1 and CDR2: WSHSY and SAAADI. CDR3 length: 14 amino acids.

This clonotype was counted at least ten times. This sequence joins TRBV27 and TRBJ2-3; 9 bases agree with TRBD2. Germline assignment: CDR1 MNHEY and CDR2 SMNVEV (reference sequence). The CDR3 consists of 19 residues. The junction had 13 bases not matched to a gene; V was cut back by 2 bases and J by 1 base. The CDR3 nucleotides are TGTGCCAGCAGTTTAAGGCCTAGCGGGGCCACTTCGGGCACAGATACGCAGTATTTT. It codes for CASSLRPSGATSGTDTQYF.

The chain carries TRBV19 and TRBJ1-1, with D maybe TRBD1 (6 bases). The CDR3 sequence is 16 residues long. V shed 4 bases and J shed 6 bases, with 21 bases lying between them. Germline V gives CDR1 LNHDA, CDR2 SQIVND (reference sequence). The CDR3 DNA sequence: TGTGCCAGTAGTACAGCTACAGGGACTAGATACCCTGAAGCTTTCTTT. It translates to CASSTATGTRYPEAFF.

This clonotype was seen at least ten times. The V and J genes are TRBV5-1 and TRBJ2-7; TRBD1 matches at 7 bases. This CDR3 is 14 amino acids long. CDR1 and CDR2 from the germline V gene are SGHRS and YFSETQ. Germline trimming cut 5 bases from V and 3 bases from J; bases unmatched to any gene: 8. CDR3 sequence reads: CASRPGTADYEQYF. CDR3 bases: TGCGCCAGCAGACCCGGGACAGCTGACTACGAGCAGTACTTC. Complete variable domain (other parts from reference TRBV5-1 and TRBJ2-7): KAGVTQTPRYLIKTRGQQVTLSCSPISGHRSVSWYQQTPGQGLQFLFEYFSETQRNKGNFPGRFSGRQFSNSRSEMNVSTLELGDSALYLCASRPGTADYEQYFGPGTRLTVT.

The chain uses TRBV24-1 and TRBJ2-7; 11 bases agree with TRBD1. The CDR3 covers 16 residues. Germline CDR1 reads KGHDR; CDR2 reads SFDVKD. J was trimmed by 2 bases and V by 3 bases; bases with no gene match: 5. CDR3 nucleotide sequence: TGTGCCACCAGTGATACACCGGGACAGGGGGCCTACGAGCAGTACTTC. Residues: CATSDTPGQGAYEQYF.

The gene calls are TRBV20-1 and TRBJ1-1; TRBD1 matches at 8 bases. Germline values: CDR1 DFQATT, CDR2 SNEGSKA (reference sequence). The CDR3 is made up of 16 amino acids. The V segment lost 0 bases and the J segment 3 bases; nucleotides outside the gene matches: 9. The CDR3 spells CSARDHRRGPYTEAFF. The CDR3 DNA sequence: TGCAGTGCTAGAGATCACCGCAGGGGGCCCTACACTGAAGCTTTCTTT.

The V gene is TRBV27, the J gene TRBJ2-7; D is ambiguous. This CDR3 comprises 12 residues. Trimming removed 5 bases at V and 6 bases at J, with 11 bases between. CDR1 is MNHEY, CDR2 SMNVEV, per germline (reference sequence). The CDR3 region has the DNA TGTGCCAGCAGTCCTTCGGGTGCCGAGCAGTACTTC. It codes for CASSPSGAEQYF.

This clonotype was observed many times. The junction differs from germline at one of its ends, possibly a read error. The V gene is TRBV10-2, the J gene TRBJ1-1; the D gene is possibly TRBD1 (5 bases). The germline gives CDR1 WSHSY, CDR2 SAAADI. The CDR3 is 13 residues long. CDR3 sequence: CASSRGQYTEAFF. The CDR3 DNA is TGTGCCAGCAGCCGAGGACAATACACTGAAGCTTTCTTT.